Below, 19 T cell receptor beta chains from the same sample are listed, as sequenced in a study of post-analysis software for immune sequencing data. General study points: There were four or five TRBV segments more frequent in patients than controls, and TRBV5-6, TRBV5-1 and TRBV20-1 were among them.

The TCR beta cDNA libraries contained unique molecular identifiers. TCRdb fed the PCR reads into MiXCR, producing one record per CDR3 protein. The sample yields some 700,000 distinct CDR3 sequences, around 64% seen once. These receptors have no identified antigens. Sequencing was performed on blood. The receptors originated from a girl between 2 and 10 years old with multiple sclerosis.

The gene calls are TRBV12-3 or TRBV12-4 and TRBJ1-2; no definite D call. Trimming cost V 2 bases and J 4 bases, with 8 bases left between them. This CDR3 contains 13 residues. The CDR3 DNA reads TGTGCCAGCAGTTTAAAGGCTGCCTATGGCTACACCTTC. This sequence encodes CASSLKAAYGYTF.

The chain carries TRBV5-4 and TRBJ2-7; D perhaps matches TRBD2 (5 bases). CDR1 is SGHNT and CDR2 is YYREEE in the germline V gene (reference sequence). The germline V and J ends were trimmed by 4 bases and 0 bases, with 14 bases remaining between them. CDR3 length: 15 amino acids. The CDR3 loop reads CASSQSIGSSYEQYF. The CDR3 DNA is TGTGCCAGCAGCCAATCAATAGGGAGCTCCTACGAGCAGTACTTC.

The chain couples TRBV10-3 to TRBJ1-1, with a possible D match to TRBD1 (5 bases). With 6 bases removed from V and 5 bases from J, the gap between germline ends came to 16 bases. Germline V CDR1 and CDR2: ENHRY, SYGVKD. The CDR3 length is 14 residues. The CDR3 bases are TGTGCCATCAGGGCCCATCAGGGAGGGACTGAAGCTTTCTTT. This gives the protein CAIRAHQGGTEAFF.

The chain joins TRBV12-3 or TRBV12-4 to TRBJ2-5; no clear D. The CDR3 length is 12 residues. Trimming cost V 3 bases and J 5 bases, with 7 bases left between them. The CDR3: CASSFIRETQYF. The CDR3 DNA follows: TGTGCCAGCAGTTTTATTCGGGAGACCCAGTACTTC.

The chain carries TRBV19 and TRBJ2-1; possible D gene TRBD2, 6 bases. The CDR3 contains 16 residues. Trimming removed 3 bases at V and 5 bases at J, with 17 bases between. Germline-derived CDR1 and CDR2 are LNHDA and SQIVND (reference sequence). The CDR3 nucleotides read TGTGCCAGTAGTATCCAGGCGGGGATGATTGACAATGAGCAGTTCTTC. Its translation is CASSIQAGMIDNEQFF.

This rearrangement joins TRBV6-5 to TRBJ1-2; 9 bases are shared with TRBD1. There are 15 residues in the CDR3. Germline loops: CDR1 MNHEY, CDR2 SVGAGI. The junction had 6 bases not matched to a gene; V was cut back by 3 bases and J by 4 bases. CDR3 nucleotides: TGTGCCAGCAGTTATGGACAGGGGTTTCTCTATGGCTACACCTTC. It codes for CASSYGQGFLYGYTF.

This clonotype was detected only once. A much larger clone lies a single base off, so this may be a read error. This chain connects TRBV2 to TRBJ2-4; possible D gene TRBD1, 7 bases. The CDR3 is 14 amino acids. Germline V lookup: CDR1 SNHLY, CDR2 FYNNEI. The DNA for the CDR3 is TGTACCAGCAGCGGAGGGGGCACCAAAAACATTCAGTACTTC. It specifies CTSSGGGTKNIQYF.

CDR3 sequence (DNA): TGTGCCAGCAGCCTCCAACAGGGCTCGGCAGATACGCAGTATTTT. Protein product: CASSLQQGSADTQYF. The chain recombines TRBV7-2 with TRBJ2-3, with D possibly TRBD1 on 6 matching bases. Germline V gene sequence: CDR1 SGHTA, CDR2 FQGNSA. With 5 bases removed from V and 4 bases from J, the gap between germline ends came to 16 bases. The CDR3 is 15 amino acids.

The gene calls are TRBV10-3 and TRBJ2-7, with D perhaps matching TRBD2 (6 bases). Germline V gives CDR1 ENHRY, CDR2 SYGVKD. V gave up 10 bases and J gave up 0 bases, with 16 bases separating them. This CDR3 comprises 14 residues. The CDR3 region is CASQISGNSYEQYF. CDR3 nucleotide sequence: TGTGCCAGCCAGATTAGCGGAAACTCCTACGAGCAGTACTTC.

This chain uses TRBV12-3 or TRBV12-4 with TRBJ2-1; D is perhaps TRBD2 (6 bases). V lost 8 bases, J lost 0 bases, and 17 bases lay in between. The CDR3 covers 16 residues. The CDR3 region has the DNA TGTGCCAGCTCGGGAGACAGCCAGTTCTCCTACAATGAGCAGTTCTTC. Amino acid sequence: CASSGDSQFSYNEQFF.

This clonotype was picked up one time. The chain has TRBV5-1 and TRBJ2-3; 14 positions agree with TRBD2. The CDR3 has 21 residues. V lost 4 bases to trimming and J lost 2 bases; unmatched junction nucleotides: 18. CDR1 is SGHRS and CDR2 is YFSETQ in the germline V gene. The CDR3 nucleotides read TGCGCCAGCAGCGCCTTACTCGGACTAGCGGGAGGCTCGGGATTCACAGATACGCAGTATTTT. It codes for CASSALLGLAGGSGFTDTQYF.

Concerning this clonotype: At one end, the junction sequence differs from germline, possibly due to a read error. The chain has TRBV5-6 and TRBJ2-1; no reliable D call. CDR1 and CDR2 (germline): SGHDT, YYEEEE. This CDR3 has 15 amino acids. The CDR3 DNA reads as TGTGCCGGCAGCCCTAGACTGCAATCCTACAATGAGCAGTTCTTC. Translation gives CAGSPRLQSYNEQFF. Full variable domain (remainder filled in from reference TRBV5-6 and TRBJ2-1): DAGVTQSPTHLIKTRGQQVTLRCSPKSGHDTVSWYQQALGQGPQFIFQYYEEEERQRGNFPDRFSGHQFPNYSSELNVNALLLGDSALYLCAGSPRLQSYNEQFFGPGTRLTVL.

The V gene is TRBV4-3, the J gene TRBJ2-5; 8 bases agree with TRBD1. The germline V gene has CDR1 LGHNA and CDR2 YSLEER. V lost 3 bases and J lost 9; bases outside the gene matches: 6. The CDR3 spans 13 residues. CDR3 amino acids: CASSQDRATAQYF. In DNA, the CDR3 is TGCGCCAGCAGCCAGGACAGGGCCACCGCCCAGTACTTC.

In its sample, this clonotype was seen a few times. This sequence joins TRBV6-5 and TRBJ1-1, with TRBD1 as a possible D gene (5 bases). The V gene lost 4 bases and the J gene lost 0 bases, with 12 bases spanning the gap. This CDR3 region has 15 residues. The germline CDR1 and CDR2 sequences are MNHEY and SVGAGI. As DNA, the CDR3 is TGTGCCAGCAGTTTCCGAGAAGGGGTGAACACTGAAGCTTTCTTT. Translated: CASSFREGVNTEAFF.

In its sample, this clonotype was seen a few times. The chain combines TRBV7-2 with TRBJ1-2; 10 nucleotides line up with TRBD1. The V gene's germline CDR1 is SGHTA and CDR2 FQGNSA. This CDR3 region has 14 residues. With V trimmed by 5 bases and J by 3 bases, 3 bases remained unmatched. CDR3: CASSTDRGDYGYTF. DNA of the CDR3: TGTGCCAGCAGCACGGACAGGGGGGACTATGGCTACACCTTC. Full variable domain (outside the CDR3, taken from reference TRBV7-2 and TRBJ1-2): GAGVSQSPSNKVTEKGKDVELRCDPISGHTALYWYRQSLGQGLEFLIYFQGNSAPDKSGLPSDRFSAERTGGSVSTLTIQRTQQEDSAVYLCASSTDRGDYGYTFGSGTRLTVV.

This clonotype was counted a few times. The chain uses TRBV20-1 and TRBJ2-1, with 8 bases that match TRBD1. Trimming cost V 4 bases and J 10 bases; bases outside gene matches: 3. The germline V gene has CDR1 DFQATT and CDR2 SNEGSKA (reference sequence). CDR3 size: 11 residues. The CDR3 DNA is TGCAGTGCTACAGGGGGCGGAGAGCAGTTCTTC. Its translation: CSATGGGEQFF.

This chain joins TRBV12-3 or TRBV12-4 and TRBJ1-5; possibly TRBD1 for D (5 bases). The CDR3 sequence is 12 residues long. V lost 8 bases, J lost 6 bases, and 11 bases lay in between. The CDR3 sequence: CASRGTLQPQHF. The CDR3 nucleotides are TGTGCCAGCCGAGGGACCCTTCAGCCCCAGCATTTT.

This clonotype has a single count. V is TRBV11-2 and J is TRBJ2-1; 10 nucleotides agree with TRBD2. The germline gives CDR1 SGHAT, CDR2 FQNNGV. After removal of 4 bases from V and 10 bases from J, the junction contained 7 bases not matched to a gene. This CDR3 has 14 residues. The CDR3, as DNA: TGTGCCAGCAGCTCGGGGACTAGCGAGGGGGAGCAGTTCTTC. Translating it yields CASSSGTSEGEQFF.

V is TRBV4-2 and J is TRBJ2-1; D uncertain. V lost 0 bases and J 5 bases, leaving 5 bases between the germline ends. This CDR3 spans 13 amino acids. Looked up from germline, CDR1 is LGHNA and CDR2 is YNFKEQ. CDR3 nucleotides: TGTGCCAGCAGCCAAGAACCCGACAATGAGCAGTTCTTC. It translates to CASSQEPDNEQFF.